One sample yielded the 22 T cell receptor beta chains listed below, sequenced in a study of radiation and T cells in renal cell carcinoma. Time point specified: blood 2 weeks post-SBRT. The treatment is: 15 Gy SBRT to primary tumor, nephrectomy 4 weeks later. Using immunoSEQ multiplex PCR, the repertoire was profiled, and TCRdb retains in-frame clones only, with some absent. The sample includes 160,000 or so clones, roughly 89% seen only once; the top ten take over 10%. Material: blood, obtained from a patient whose treatment included radiotherapy and nephrectomy. Receptor source: a woman between 45 and 60 years old with renal cell carcinoma.

In this sample, this clone turned up a few times. The chain employs TRBV10-3 and TRBJ1-1; D gene unclear. Trimming removed 6 bases at V and 1 base at J, with 6 bases between. CDR1 is ENHRY and CDR2 is SYGVKD in the germline V gene. This CDR3 comprises 12 residues. CDR3 in amino acids: CAISPGNTEAFF. The CDR3 nucleotides read TGTGCCATCAGCCCGGGGAACACTGAAGCTTTCTTT.

This clone came up once. The chain recombines TRBV18 with TRBJ1-1, with D possibly matching TRBD1 (6 bases). There are 15 residues in the CDR3. The V and J ends lost 0 bases and 1 base respectively, with 9 bases between them. The germline V gene has CDR1 KGHSH and CDR2 LQKENI. The CDR3 is CASSPPRGRNTEAFF. In nucleotides, the CDR3 is TGTGCCAGCTCACCACCAAGGGGGAGGAACACTGAAGCTTTCTTT.

The chain has TRBV10-3 and TRBJ1-2, with D tentatively TRBD1 (5 bases). Between the trimmed V and J ends, which lost 2 bases and 0 bases, there was a span of 7 bases. The V gene's germline CDR1 is ENHRY and CDR2 SYGVKD. The CDR3 is 14 amino acids. CDR3 protein: CAISEKGSNYGYTF. For the CDR3, the DNA is TGTGCCATCAGTGAGAAGGGGTCTAACTATGGCTACACCTTC.

This chain uses TRBV6-1 with TRBJ1-1; maybe TRBD1 (6 bases). This CDR3 contains 13 residues. V was trimmed by 6 bases and J by 6 bases, leaving 14 bases between them. Germline loops: CDR1 MNHNS, CDR2 SASEGT. In nucleotides, the CDR3 is TGTGCCAGCAGAACAGGGACGGGGGCTGAAGCTTTCTTT. Protein product: CASRTGTGAEAFF.

This chain's CDR3 is CASSPPRGVGTEAFF. CDR3 in DNA: TGTGCCAGCTCACCACCGCGGGGTGTGGGCACTGAAGCTTTCTTT. The V gene is TRBV18, the J gene TRBJ1-1; D is ambiguous. V was trimmed by 0 bases and J by 4 bases, leaving 12 bases between them. CDR1 and CDR2 (germline): KGHSH, LQKENI. This CDR3 spans 15 amino acids.

The rearrangement joins TRBV5-4 to TRBJ1-6; D is unresolved. V gave up 0 bases and J gave up 3 bases, with 7 bases separating them. The CDR3 contains 15 residues. Looked up from germline, CDR1 is SGHNT and CDR2 is YYREEE (reference sequence). The CDR3 sequence is CASSLAEIYNSPLHF. DNA for the CDR3: TGTGCCAGCAGCTTGGCAGAGATCTATAATTCACCCCTCCACTTT.

This sequence joins TRBV28 and TRBJ1-2; 9 bases align to TRBD1. Looked up from germline, CDR1 is MDHEN and CDR2 is SYDVKM. J lost 4 bases, V lost 6 bases, and 6 bases had no gene match. The CDR3 sequence is 14 residues long. This CDR3 is CASRVTTGGYGYTF. CDR3 sequence (DNA): TGTGCCAGCAGAGTAACGACAGGGGGCTATGGCTACACCTTC.

The chain uses TRBV19 and TRBJ2-5; D uncertain. Germline loops: CDR1 LNHDA, CDR2 SQIVND (reference sequence). The CDR3 loop spans 12 amino acids. Trimming left V 3 bases short and J 5 bases short, with 7 bases between. CDR3 loop: CASSMSRETQYF. The DNA of the CDR3 is TGTGCCAGTAGTATGAGTAGGGAGACCCAGTACTTC.

V and J are TRBV7-9 and TRBJ2-7, with 8 bases matching TRBD2. With 5 bases clipped from V and 2 bases from J, the junction kept 8 bases outside the gene matches. This CDR3 region has 15 residues. Germline V lookup: CDR1 SEHNR, CDR2 FQNEAQ (reference sequence). Here the CDR3 reads CASSRQAGVPYEQYF. The CDR3 DNA follows: TGTGCCAGCAGCCGCCAAGCGGGGGTGCCCTACGAGCAGTACTTC.

The gene calls are TRBV6-6 and TRBJ2-1; D not certain. Trimming took off 5 bases at V and 7 bases at J, with 12 bases between the two ends. The CDR3 consists of 13 residues. Germline CDR1 and CDR2: MNHNY and SVGAGI (reference sequence). The CDR3 DNA sequence: TGTGCCAGCAGTGACCTAAGAGGTAATGAGCAGTTCTTC. It is translated as CASSDLRGNEQFF.

The genes are TRBV7-3 and TRBJ1-6; possibly TRBD1 for D (5 bases). Trimming took 5 bases from V and 8 from J, leaving 16 bases between them. Germline V gene data show CDR1 as SGHTA and CDR2 as FQGTGA. The CDR3 is 15 residues long. CDR3 nucleotide sequence: TGTGCCAGCAGCCCCGACACAGGCTTTGATTCACCCCTCCACTTT. This translates into CASSPDTGFDSPLHF.

V is TRBV6-5 and J is TRBJ1-2, with D hard to call. CDR3 length: 16 amino acids. Trimming took 0 bases from V and 6 from J, leaving 17 bases between them. CDR1 MNHEY and CDR2 SVGAGI come from the germline V gene. The CDR3 sequence: CASSYSYWAERDGYTF. CDR3 nucleotides: TGTGCCAGCAGTTACTCGTACTGGGCAGAGAGGGATGGCTACACCTTC.

This clone is a singleton in its sample. The chain joins TRBV7-6 to TRBJ1-3; the D gene is possibly TRBD1 (5 bases). This CDR3 region has 14 residues. V dropped 5 bases and J dropped 7 bases, with 15 bases sitting between them. CDR1 and CDR2 (germline): SGHVS, FNYEAQ. CDR3 nucleotides: TGTGCCAGCAGCCCACAGGAGGTGACGAACACCATATATTTT. As protein: CASSPQEVTNTIYF.

The chain combines TRBV6-1 with TRBJ1-4, with D perhaps matching TRBD1 (5 bases). Germline-derived CDR1 and CDR2 are MNHNS and SASEGT. V dropped 8 bases and J dropped 7 bases, with 17 bases sitting between them. The CDR3 has 14 amino acids. The DNA for the CDR3 is TGTGCCAGCCTGCAGGGAATGCGTTTTGAAAAACTGTTTTTT. Residues: CASLQGMRFEKLFF.

In nucleotides, the CDR3 is TGTGCCAGTATTGATGTCCTAAACATTCAGTACTTC. Translated, it gives CASIDVLNIQYF. The chain combines TRBV19 with TRBJ2-4; no reliable D call. Per germline, CDR1 LNHDA and CDR2 SQIVND (reference sequence). Trimming took off 7 bases at V and 6 bases at J, with 10 bases between the two ends. The CDR3 consists of 12 residues.

The sample holds one count of this clone. This rearrangement joins TRBV15 to TRBJ1-5; 7 positions match TRBD1. The CDR3 length is 15 residues. Trimming took 3 bases from V and 5 from J; bases not matched to a gene: 7. Germline loops: CDR1 LNHNV, CDR2 YYDKDF (reference sequence). CDR3 protein: CATSSRDSTYQPQHF. The CDR3 DNA reads TGTGCCACCAGCAGCCGGGACAGTACCTATCAGCCCCAGCATTTT.

The chain recombines TRBV27 with TRBJ2-1; TRBD1 or TRBD2 may be the D gene (6 bases each). Germline V gene lookup returns CDR1 MNHEY and CDR2 SMNVEV (reference sequence). This CDR3 has 12 residues. Trimming shortened V by 8 bases and J by 6 bases, and 11 bases separated the two germline ends. CDR3 sequence (DNA): TGTGCCAGCTTTAGGGGGGTCAATGAGCAGTTCTTC. Encoded protein: CASFRGVNEQFF.

CDR3: CASSLTGIGVQPQHF. For the CDR3, the DNA is TGTGCCAGCTCGCTGACAGGGATCGGTGTGCAGCCCCAGCATTTT. The genes are TRBV18 and TRBJ1-5, with 7 bases aligning to TRBD1. With 6 bases clipped from V and 7 bases from J, the junction kept 12 bases outside the gene matches. This CDR3 spans 15 amino acids. Germline V lookup: CDR1 KGHSH, CDR2 LQKENI.

The chain joins TRBV10-2 to TRBJ1-2, with 10 bases fitting TRBD1. After removal of 6 bases from V and 4 bases from J, the junction contained 11 bases not matched to a gene. CDR3 length: 16 amino acids. In germline, CDR1 is WSHSY, CDR2 SAAADI. The CDR3 reads CASSRAGTGEGYGYTF. In DNA, the CDR3 is TGCGCCAGCAGCCGCGCCGGGACAGGGGAAGGCTATGGCTACACCTTC.

The J gene is TRBJ1-1, the V gene TRBV6-5, with 10 nucleotides matching TRBD1. Trimming at V came to 6 bases and at J to 0 bases, leaving 4 bases not matched to a gene. The CDR3 has 15 amino acids. Germline CDR1 and CDR2: MNHEY and SVGAGI. The CDR3 bases are TGTGCCAGCAGGAAGACAGGGGGCATGAACACTGAAGCTTTCTTT. Amino acid sequence: CASRKTGGMNTEAFF.

There are a few counts of this clone. This rearrangement joins TRBV7-9 to TRBJ1-3; a possible D gene is TRBD1 (5 bases). Trimming pared 5 bases from V and 7 bases from J, leaving 15 bases between. This CDR3 has 14 residues. From germline, CDR1 is SEHNR and CDR2 FQNEAQ (reference sequence). CDR3 protein: CASSAPQGVNTIYF. DNA for the CDR3: TGTGCCAGCAGCGCCCCGCAGGGAGTGAACACCATATATTTT.

V gene TRBV30 combines with J gene TRBJ1-2; D remains unclear. Between the trimmed V and J ends, which lost 0 bases and 4 bases, there was a span of 6 bases. The germline V gene encodes CDR1 GTSNPN and CDR2 SVGIG (reference sequence). This CDR3 contains 12 residues. The CDR3: CAWSVGRYGYTF. In nucleotides, the CDR3 is TGTGCCTGGAGTGTCGGACGCTATGGCTACACCTTC. The whole variable domain, remainder taken from reference TRBV30 and TRBJ1-2, is SQTIHQWPATLVQPVGSPLSLECTVEGTSNPNLYWYRQAAGRGLQLLFYSVGIGQISSEVPQNLSASRPQDRQFILSSKKLLLSDSGFYLCAWSVGRYGYTFGSGTRLTVV.